In this sample, the clone carrying this TCR beta chain turned up a few times. Germline V gene sequence: CDR1 MNHEY, CDR2 SVGAGI. Deletions cut 6 bases from V and 5 bases from J, with 13 bases between. The length of the CDR3 is 14 residues. This entry belongs to a study of blood T cell repertoires in COVID-19. TCRdb keeps only in-frame clones here, not all; method: immunoSEQ multiplex PCR. In the table there are roughly 70,000 clones, approximately 89% of which are singletons. Sequencing input: peripheral blood. The chain combines TRBV6-5 with TRBJ1-4, with D possibly being TRBD1 (5 bases). This clonotype was sampled from a man aged 80 or over with acute or convalescent COVID-19. The CDR3 protein is CASRRDGGNEKLFF. CDR3 bases: TGTGCCAGCAGGCGGGACGGAGGAAATGAAAAACTGTTTTTT.